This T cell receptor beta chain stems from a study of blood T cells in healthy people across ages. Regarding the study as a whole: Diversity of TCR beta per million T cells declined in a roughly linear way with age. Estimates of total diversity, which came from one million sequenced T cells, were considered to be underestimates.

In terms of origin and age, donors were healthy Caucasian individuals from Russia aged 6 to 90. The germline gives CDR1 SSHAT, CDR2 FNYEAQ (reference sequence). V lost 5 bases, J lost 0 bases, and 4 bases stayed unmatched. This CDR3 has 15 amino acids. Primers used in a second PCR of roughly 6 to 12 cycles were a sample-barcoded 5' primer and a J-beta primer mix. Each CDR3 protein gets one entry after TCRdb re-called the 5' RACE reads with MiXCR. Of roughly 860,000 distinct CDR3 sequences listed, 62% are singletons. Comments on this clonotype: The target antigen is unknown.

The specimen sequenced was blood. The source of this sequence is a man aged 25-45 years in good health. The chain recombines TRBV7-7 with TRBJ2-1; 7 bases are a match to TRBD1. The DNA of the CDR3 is TGTGCCAGCAGCCCAGGACAGGTCTCCTACAATGAGCAGTTCTTC. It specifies CASSPGQVSYNEQFF.